The source of this T cell receptor (beta chain) is a study of T cells in Graves' hyperthyroidism and ophthalmopathy. Study outcomes and limitations: Before onset, by a median of about six months, the model predicted ophthalmopathy.

Hyperthyroidism of Graves' type that showed no ophthalmopathy progression within 18 months was stable. To note about this clonotype: Its matching antigen is unknown.

This CDR3 contains 16 residues. Germline loops: CDR1 KGHSH, CDR2 LQKENI. The V gene end was trimmed by 0 bases and the J gene end by 10 bases; junction bases not matched to a gene: 5. Regions amplified from RNA transcripts were the TCR beta CDR3 regions. Researchers ran a first-round RT-PCR on the TCR CDR3 using the HTBI primer set. TCRdb reprocessed the multiplex PCR reads via MiXCR and lists one record per CDR3 protein. The data show 300,000 to 400,000 distinct CDR3 sequences, 14% seen once. The receptor comes from a woman in her 30s with Graves' hyperthyroidism. The sequenced sample consisted of blood. This sequence joins TRBV18 and TRBJ2-1; 14 bases are a match to TRBD2. CDR3 loop: CASSPPGLAGGYEQFF. CDR3 nucleotides: TGTGCCAGCTCACCACCAGGACTAGCGGGAGGTTACGAGCAGTTCTTC.